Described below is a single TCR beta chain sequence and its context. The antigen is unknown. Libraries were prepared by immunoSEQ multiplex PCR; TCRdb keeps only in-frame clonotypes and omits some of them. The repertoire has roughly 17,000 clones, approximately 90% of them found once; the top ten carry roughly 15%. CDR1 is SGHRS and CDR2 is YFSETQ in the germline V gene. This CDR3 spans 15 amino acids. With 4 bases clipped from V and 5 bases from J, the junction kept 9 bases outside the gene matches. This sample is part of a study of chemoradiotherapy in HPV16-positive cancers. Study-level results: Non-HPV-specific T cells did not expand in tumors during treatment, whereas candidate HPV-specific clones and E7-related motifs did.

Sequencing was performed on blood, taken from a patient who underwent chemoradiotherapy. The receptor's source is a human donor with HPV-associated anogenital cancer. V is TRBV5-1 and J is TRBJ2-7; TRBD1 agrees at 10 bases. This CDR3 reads CASSLTGTGVDEQYF. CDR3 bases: TGCGCCAGCAGCCTAACCGGGACAGGGGTTGACGAGCAGTACTTC.